This T cell receptor (beta chain) was sequenced for a study of post-analysis software for immune sequencing data. General study results and limits: TRBV5-6, TRBV5-1 and TRBV20-1 belonged to a set of roughly five TRBV segments that were more frequent in patients than controls. Those with multiple sclerosis, the patient group, showed significantly lower normalized Chao1 diversity than controls.

cDNA libraries of TCR beta carried unique molecular identifiers. TCRdb called the PCR reads again in MiXCR, with one record for every CDR3 protein. This sample has roughly 410,000 distinct CDR3 sequences, with approximately 38% found just once. This clonotype was picked up many times. Its antigen is still unknown. Germline values: CDR1 SQVTM, CDR2 ANQGSEA. V trimming: 4 bases; J trimming: 2 bases; junction bases outside the gene matches: 5. There are 14 residues in the CDR3. The source is a girl under 18 with multiple sclerosis. Sequencing was performed on blood. The V call is TRBV29-1, the J call TRBJ2-5; 9 bases are shared with TRBD2. This CDR3 is CSVGLAGIQETQYF. In nucleotides, the CDR3 is TGCAGCGTTGGTCTAGCGGGGATACAAGAGACCCAGTACTTC.